Below are 21 T cell receptor beta chains sequenced from a single sample in a study of blood T cell repertoires in COVID-19 (dated by TCRdb to about 2020). To prepare the library, the immunoSEQ multiplex PCR assay was applied. TCRdb provides this immuneACCESS table in a form limited to in-frame rearrangements. Some clones are lacking; in checked studies, under half of them reflect an unresolved V gene, and why the rest are absent is not known. The sample table records roughly 250,000 clones; roughly 91% of these occur just once. The ten largest clones add up to 2% to 2.5% of the sample. Specimen: PBMCs or T cells enriched from blood (not recorded which). The receptor set was obtained from a woman in her forties with acute COVID-19.

The rearrangement links TRBV24-1 to TRBJ2-2; 9 nucleotides agree with TRBD1. V dropped 4 bases and J dropped 5; count of bases not matched to a gene: 7. The CDR3 loop spans 16 amino acids. In germline, CDR1 is KGHDR, CDR2 SFDVKD. The CDR3 DNA reads as TGTGCCACCAGTGACCACACCGGGACAGGGACCGGGGAGCTGTTTTTT. This codes for CATSDHTGTGTGELFF.

This clone is a singleton in its sample. The rearrangement uses TRBV18 and TRBJ1-4, with D possibly being TRBD1 (5 bases). The CDR3 is 16 amino acids. CDR1 and CDR2 from the germline V gene are KGHSH and LQKENI. V lost 3 bases to trimming and J lost 0 bases, with 11 bases between them. CDR3 in DNA: TGTGCCAGCTCACCCTTTGACAGCTCAACTAATGAAAAACTGTTTTTT. Translation: CASSPFDSSTNEKLFF.

The chain couples TRBV12-3 or TRBV12-4 to TRBJ1-1; D might be TRBD1 (5 bases). The V gene lost 1 base and the J gene lost 10 bases, with 7 bases spanning the gap. This CDR3 contains 11 residues. DNA for the CDR3: TGTGCCAGCAGTTTAGGGGGGGGAGCTTTCTTT. Translation gives CASSLGGGAFF.

This clone has just one count. This sequence joins TRBV18 and TRBJ2-3; TRBD1 agrees at 9 bases. Germline assignment: CDR1 KGHSH and CDR2 LQKENI. V was pared by 4 bases and J by 0 bases, with 8 bases of the junction left unmatched. This CDR3 has 17 amino acids. CDR3 bases: TGTGCCAGCTCACTAATACAGGGGGCGTTTAGCACAGATACGCAGTATTTT. Its translation: CASSLIQGAFSTDTQYF.

This chain links TRBV27 with TRBJ1-2, with 7 bases identical to TRBD1. Germline CDR1 is MNHEY and CDR2 is SMNVEV (reference sequence). With 6 bases clipped from V and 4 bases from J, the junction kept 5 bases outside the gene matches. The CDR3 totals 13 residues. CDR3 DNA sequence: TGTGCCAGCAGCGACAGGGAGGCCTATGGCTACACCTTC. Encoded protein: CASSDREAYGYTF.

The genes are TRBV4-1 and TRBJ2-7, with D tentatively TRBD1 (5 bases). This CDR3 comprises 14 residues. V lost 4 bases and J 4 bases, leaving 14 bases between the germline ends. Germline V lookup: CDR1 MGHRA, CDR2 YSYEKL. CDR3 nucleotides: TGCGCCAGCAGCCCCGGAATCAGGGAATACGAGCAGTACTTC. Translated, it gives CASSPGIREYEQYF.

The rearrangement links TRBV10-3 to TRBJ2-3; the match to TRBD2 covers 9 bases. V gave up 5 bases and J gave up 4 bases; unmatched junction bases: 10. Germline assignment: CDR1 ENHRY and CDR2 SYGVKD. The CDR3 covers 16 residues. CDR3 bases: TGTGCCATCAGTCCCTTCCAGCGGGGGGTGGCAGATACGCAGTATTTT. Protein: CAISPFQRGVADTQYF.

In this sample, this clone turned up once. V and J are TRBV5-1 and TRBJ2-2; D ambiguous. Germline CDR1 reads SGHRS; CDR2 reads YFSETQ. The CDR3 runs 15 residues. V was pared by 0 bases and J by 1 base, with 7 bases between. CDR3 coding DNA: TGCGCCAGCAGCTTGGGTTTCCAGAACACCGGGGAGCTGTTTTTT. Protein product: CASSLGFQNTGELFF.

The genes are TRBV20-1 and TRBJ2-7, with 8 bases aligning to TRBD2. CDR3 length: 11 amino acids. After removal of 2 bases from V and 9 bases from J, the junction contained 3 bases not matched to a gene. Per germline, CDR1 DFQATT and CDR2 SNEGSKA (reference sequence). CDR3 amino acids: CSARTSGGQYF. The CDR3 DNA follows: TGCAGTGCTAGAACTAGCGGAGGGCAGTACTTC.

The CDR3 here is CASSLSAASSYEQYF. The CDR3 DNA is TGTGCCAGCAGTTTAAGTGCTGCCAGCTCCTACGAGCAGTACTTC. The chain carries TRBV28 and TRBJ2-7; D is unclear. Trimming removed 2 bases at V and 0 bases at J, with 11 bases between. Germline lookup yields CDR1 MDHEN and CDR2 SYDVKM. The CDR3 length is 15 residues.

This clone is a singleton in its sample. V and J are TRBV5-5 and TRBJ2-7; TRBD2 aligns across 7 bases. The CDR3 sequence is 14 residues long. V was pared by 3 bases and J by 3 bases, with 6 bases of the junction left unmatched. From germline, CDR1 is SGHKS and CDR2 YYEKEE (reference sequence). The CDR3 here is CASSSRDYNYEQYF. The CDR3 DNA reads as TGTGCCAGCAGCTCGCGGGACTACAACTACGAGCAGTACTTC.

V and J are TRBV6-5 and TRBJ1-1, with unresolved D. The CDR3 covers 14 residues. Germline V gene lookup returns CDR1 MNHEY and CDR2 SVGAGI. V lost 6 bases to trimming and J lost 0 bases, with 11 bases between them. The CDR3 DNA reads TGTGCCAGCAGGTGGGCTACCATGAACACTGAAGCTTTCTTT. It codes for CASRWATMNTEAFF.

The chain has TRBV2 and TRBJ2-3; no clear D gene. The V gene lost 10 bases and the J gene lost 4 bases, with 9 bases spanning the gap. The CDR3 spans 11 residues. The germline gives CDR1 SNHLY, CDR2 FYNNEI. CDR3 loop: CATLVPDTQYF. Here the CDR3 DNA reads TGTGCCACCCTAGTGCCAGATACGCAGTATTTT. The full variable domain, its missing parts supplied by reference TRBV2 and TRBJ2-3, is EPEVTQTPSHQVTQMGQEVILRCVPISNHLYFYWYRQILGQKVEFLVSFYNNEISEKSEIFDDQFSVERPDGSNFTLKIRSTKLEDSAMYFCATLVPDTQYFGPGTRLTVL.

This chain joins TRBV3-1 (or the pseudogene TRBV3-2) and TRBJ1-5; possible D gene TRBD1, 6 bases. This CDR3 region has 18 residues. Trimming took 1 base from V and 0 from J, leaving 16 bases between them. Per the germline V gene, CDR1 is LGHDT and CDR2 is YNNKEL (reference sequence). The CDR3 DNA reads as TGTGCCAGCAGCCAAGGGATCTCGGCAGGGGATAGCAATCAGCCCCAGCATTTT. This codes for CASSQGISAGDSNQPQHF.

The gene calls are TRBV18 and TRBJ1-5; 7 bases are shared with TRBD1. In germline, CDR1 is KGHSH, CDR2 LQKENI. This CDR3 has 14 amino acids. V lost 4 bases, J lost 3 bases, and 3 bases stayed unmatched. CDR3 sequence (DNA): TGTGCCAGCTCACTAACAGGGGTCAATCAGCCCCAGCATTTT. It specifies CASSLTGVNQPQHF.

V is TRBV19 and J is TRBJ1-1; D unresolved. CDR1 LNHDA and CDR2 SQIVND come from the germline V gene (reference sequence). Trimming left V 3 bases short and J 6 bases short, with 8 bases between. The CDR3 extends over 12 amino acids. CDR3 residues: CASSMGRSEAFF. DNA of the CDR3: TGTGCCAGTAGTATGGGCAGATCTGAAGCTTTCTTT. The full variable domain, its missing parts supplied by reference TRBV19 and TRBJ1-1, is DGGITQSPKYLFRKEGQNVTLSCEQNLNHDAMYWYRQDPGQGLRLIYYSQIVNDFQKGDIAEGYSVSREKKESFPLTVTSAQKNPTAFYLCASSMGRSEAFFGQGTRLTVV.

The chain links TRBV24-1 to TRBJ2-4; 7 nucleotides line up with TRBD2. There are 15 residues in the CDR3. Germline V gene sequence: CDR1 KGHDR, CDR2 SFDVKD. The V and J ends lost 5 bases and 0 bases, in that order; junction bases with no gene match: 3. This CDR3 is CATSASGLAKNIQYF. As DNA, the CDR3 is TGTGCCACCAGTGCTAGCGGTCTAGCCAAAAACATTCAGTACTTC.

This rearrangement joins TRBV28 to TRBJ1-2; a possible D gene is TRBD1 (5 bases). V dropped 5 bases and J dropped 1 base, with 8 bases sitting between them. CDR3 length: 13 amino acids. CDR1 and CDR2 (germline): MDHEN, SYDVKM. The CDR3: CASSPGGNYGYTF. The DNA of the CDR3 is TGTGCCAGCAGTCCGGGGGGTAACTATGGCTACACCTTC.

V and J are TRBV7-3 and TRBJ2-7; 8 bases map to TRBD2. With 5 bases clipped from V and 2 bases from J, the junction kept 8 bases outside the gene matches. This CDR3 is built from 15 residues. CDR1 is SGHTA and CDR2 is FQGTGA in the germline V gene. DNA for the CDR3: TGTGCCAGCAGCGCAGGGGCGGGAGGCACCTACGAGCAGTACTTC. Translated, it gives CASSAGAGGTYEQYF.

The V gene is TRBV4-1, the J gene TRBJ2-1, with D unresolved. The CDR3 totals 14 residues. Trimming removed 2 bases from V and 9 bases from J, with 14 bases in between. CDR1 and CDR2 (germline): MGHRA, YSYEKL. CDR3 residues: CASSQKPFDFEQFF. The DNA of the CDR3 is TGCGCCAGCAGCCAAAAACCTTTTGACTTTGAGCAGTTCTTC.

The V gene is TRBV18, the J gene TRBJ1-1; no firm D call. The CDR3 totals 13 residues. Trimming removed 7 bases at V and 1 base at J, with 10 bases between. Germline CDR1 and CDR2: KGHSH and LQKENI. Here the CDR3 DNA reads TGTGCCAGCTTCTTCAGTGAGAACACTGAAGCTTTCTTT. Amino acid sequence: CASFFSENTEAFF.